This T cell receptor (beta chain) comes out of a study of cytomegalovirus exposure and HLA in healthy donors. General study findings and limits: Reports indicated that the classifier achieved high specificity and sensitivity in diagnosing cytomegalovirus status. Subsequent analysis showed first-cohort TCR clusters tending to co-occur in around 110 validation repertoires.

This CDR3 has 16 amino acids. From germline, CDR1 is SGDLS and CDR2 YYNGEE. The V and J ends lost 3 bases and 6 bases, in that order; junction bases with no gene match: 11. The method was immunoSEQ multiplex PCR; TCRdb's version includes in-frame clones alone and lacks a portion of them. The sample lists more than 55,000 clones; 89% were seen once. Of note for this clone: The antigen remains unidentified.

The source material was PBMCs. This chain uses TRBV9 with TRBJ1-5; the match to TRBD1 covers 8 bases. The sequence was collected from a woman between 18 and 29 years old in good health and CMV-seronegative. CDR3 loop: CASSGATGGPGQPQHF. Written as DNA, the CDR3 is TGTGCCAGCAGCGGAGCCACAGGGGGGCCAGGTCAGCCCCAGCATTTT.